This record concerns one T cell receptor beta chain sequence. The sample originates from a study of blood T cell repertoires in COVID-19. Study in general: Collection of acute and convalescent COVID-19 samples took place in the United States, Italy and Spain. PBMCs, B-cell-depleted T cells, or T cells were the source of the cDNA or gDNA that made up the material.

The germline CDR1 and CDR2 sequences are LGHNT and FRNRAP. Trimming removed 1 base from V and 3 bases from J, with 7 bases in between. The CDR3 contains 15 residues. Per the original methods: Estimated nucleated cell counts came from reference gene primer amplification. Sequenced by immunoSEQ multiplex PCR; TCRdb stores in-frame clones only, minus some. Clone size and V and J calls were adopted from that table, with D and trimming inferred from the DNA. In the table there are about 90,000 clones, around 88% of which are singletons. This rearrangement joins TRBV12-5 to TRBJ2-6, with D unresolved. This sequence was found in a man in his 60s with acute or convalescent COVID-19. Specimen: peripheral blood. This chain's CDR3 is CASGLERNGANVLTF. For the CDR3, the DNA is TGTGCTAGTGGTTTGGAGAGAAATGGGGCCAACGTCCTGACTTTC.